Shown below are 12 T cell receptor beta chains from a single sample sequenced in a study of circulating and synovial CD4+ cells in juvenile arthritis. The assay was immunoSEQ multiplex PCR, and TCRdb's table has in-frame clones only and misses some. The profile shows around 32,000 clones, about 96% of them singletons. The source material was CD4+ T cells from blood. All receptors come from a human donor with juvenile idiopathic arthritis.

This chain uses TRBV4-3 with TRBJ2-2, with 10 bases aligning to TRBD2. V dropped 1 base and J dropped 2; count of bases not matched to a gene: 7. Germline V gene data show CDR1 as LGHNA and CDR2 as YSLEER. CDR3 length equals 18 residues. The DNA of the CDR3 is TGCGCCAGCAGCCAAGTTCCCGGGACTAGCGATAACACCGGGGAGCTGTTTTTT. Residues: CASSQVPGTSDNTGELFF.

The V and J genes are TRBV4-2 and TRBJ2-1; TRBD2 matches 7 bases. This CDR3 comprises 15 residues. The V segment lost 4 bases and the J segment 5 bases; nucleotides outside the gene matches: 8. Germline values: CDR1 LGHNA, CDR2 YNFKEQ. CDR3 in amino acids: CASSLDPRGDNEQFF. For the CDR3, the DNA is TGTGCCAGCAGCCTTGACCCCCGGGGGGACAATGAGCAGTTCTTC.

This clone was detected once. V is TRBV5-1 and J is TRBJ2-1; 7 nucleotides align to TRBD2. Trimming cost V 0 bases and J 8 bases; bases outside gene matches: 11. This CDR3 region has 16 residues. Germline V gene sequence: CDR1 SGHRS, CDR2 YFSETQ. As DNA, the CDR3 is TGCGCCAGCAGCTTGGTGGCTGGCGGGAGATTGGATGAGCAGTTCTTC. It encodes CASSLVAGGRLDEQFF.

This clone was counted between two and nine times. This chain links TRBV11-1 with TRBJ2-1, with a possible D match to TRBD1 (6 bases). Trimming took off 6 bases at V and 0 bases at J, with 12 bases between the two ends. Germline CDR1 and CDR2: SGHAT and FQDESV (reference sequence). The CDR3 spans 15 residues. In nucleotides, the CDR3 is TGTGCCAGCAGGCCAACAGGGAGCTCCTACAATGAGCAGTTCTTC. It specifies CASRPTGSSYNEQFF.

This clone was seen just once. The rearrangement links TRBV5-4 to TRBJ1-1, with D possibly matching TRBD1 (5 bases). Germline CDR1 reads SGHNT; CDR2 reads YYREEE (reference sequence). This CDR3 has 15 residues. Trimming took 0 bases from V and 1 from J, leaving 10 bases between them. The CDR3 region has the DNA TGTGCCAGCAGCTTGGCAACAGGCGCGAACACTGAAGCTTTCTTT. Its translation is CASSLATGANTEAFF.

This clone is a singleton in its sample. The chain uses TRBV27 and TRBJ1-5; D perhaps matches TRBD1 (5 bases). This CDR3 comprises 15 residues. With 5 bases removed from V and 2 bases from J, the gap between germline ends came to 13 bases. Per the germline V gene, CDR1 is MNHEY and CDR2 is SMNVEV (reference sequence). The CDR3 sequence is CASSPQGGGNQPQHF. CDR3 DNA sequence: TGTGCCAGCAGTCCCCAGGGCGGGGGCAATCAGCCCCAGCATTTT.

The V call is TRBV5-4, the J call TRBJ1-5, with TRBD1 matching over 10 bases. The germline V gene encodes CDR1 SGHNT and CDR2 YYREEE (reference sequence). The CDR3 is 16 residues long. The V and J ends lost 4 bases and 4 bases, in that order; junction bases with no gene match: 8. The CDR3 sequence is CASSQSPGQGNQPQHF. In DNA form, the CDR3 reads TGTGCCAGCAGCCAAAGTCCGGGACAGGGGAATCAGCCCCAGCATTTT.

This CDR3 reads CASRITGSGLAAYNEQFF. The CDR3 bases are TGTGCCAGTAGAATCACCGGGTCGGGACTAGCGGCCTACAATGAGCAGTTCTTC. The gene calls are TRBV19 and TRBJ2-1; 11 bases are shared with TRBD2. The CDR3 is made up of 18 amino acids. V dropped 6 bases and J dropped 2; count of bases not matched to a gene: 12. CDR1 LNHDA and CDR2 SQIVND come from the germline V gene (reference sequence).

This sequence joins TRBV4-2 and TRBJ2-3, with D possibly matching TRBD1 (6 bases). Germline V gene sequence: CDR1 LGHNA, CDR2 YNFKEQ. Trimming pared 6 bases from V and 1 base from J, leaving 8 bases between. This CDR3 is 13 amino acids long. The CDR3 protein is CASRDSRTDTQYF. CDR3 bases: TGTGCCAGCAGGGACAGCCGCACAGATACGCAGTATTTT.

This clone was seen just once. This chain joins TRBV5-1 and TRBJ2-5; 7 nucleotides agree with TRBD1. The J segment lost 2 bases and the V segment lost 3 bases, leaving 4 bases of the junction unmatched. Per germline, CDR1 SGHRS and CDR2 YFSETQ. The CDR3 is 14 amino acids. The CDR3 is CASSSLQGQETQYF. The CDR3 DNA reads TGCGCCAGCAGCTCCCTACAGGGGCAAGAGACCCAGTACTTC.

This chain connects TRBV7-9 to TRBJ2-1; 14 nucleotides agree with TRBD2. From germline, CDR1 is SEHNR and CDR2 FQNEAQ (reference sequence). This CDR3 has 17 residues. Trimming cost V 2 bases and J 6 bases; bases outside gene matches: 6. The DNA for the CDR3 is TGTGCCAGCAGCTTAAAACCCGGGACTAGCGGGAGCAATGAGCAGTTCTTC. The encoded protein is CASSLKPGTSGSNEQFF.

This chain uses TRBV7-2 with TRBJ2-5, with 15 bases matching TRBD2. CDR3 length: 17 residues. V lost 3 bases to trimming and J lost 5 bases; unmatched junction nucleotides: 7. Germline V lookup: CDR1 SGHTA, CDR2 FQGNSA. CDR3 in DNA: TGTGCCAGCAGCTTCGGACTAGCGGGGGGGCCGGGGGAGACCCAGTACTTC. Protein: CASSFGLAGGPGETQYF.